The sequence of this T cell receptor (beta chain) was determined in a study of blood T cell repertoires in COVID-19. Overall study context: The cDNA or gDNA used as material had been derived from T cells, B-cell-depleted T cells, or PBMCs.

Sequencing used immunoSEQ multiplex PCR; TCRdb keeps in-frame clones, though not all of them. Of fewer than 350,000 clones listed, 91% are singletons. Clinical history reported by participants formed the basis on which cohorts were assigned. The CDR3 has 15 residues. Trimming took 2 bases from V and 4 from J; bases not matched to a gene: 4. From germline, CDR1 is KGHSH and CDR2 LQKENI. This TCR was sampled from a middle-aged man who had been exposed to COVID-19. Sequenced: PBMCs or T cells enriched from blood (not recorded which). The chain joins TRBV18 to TRBJ1-5, with TRBD1 matching 8 bases. The CDR3 DNA reads TGTGCCAGCTCACCAAACCAGGGGGCGAATCAGCCCCAGCATTTT. Translating gives CASSPNQGANQPQHF.